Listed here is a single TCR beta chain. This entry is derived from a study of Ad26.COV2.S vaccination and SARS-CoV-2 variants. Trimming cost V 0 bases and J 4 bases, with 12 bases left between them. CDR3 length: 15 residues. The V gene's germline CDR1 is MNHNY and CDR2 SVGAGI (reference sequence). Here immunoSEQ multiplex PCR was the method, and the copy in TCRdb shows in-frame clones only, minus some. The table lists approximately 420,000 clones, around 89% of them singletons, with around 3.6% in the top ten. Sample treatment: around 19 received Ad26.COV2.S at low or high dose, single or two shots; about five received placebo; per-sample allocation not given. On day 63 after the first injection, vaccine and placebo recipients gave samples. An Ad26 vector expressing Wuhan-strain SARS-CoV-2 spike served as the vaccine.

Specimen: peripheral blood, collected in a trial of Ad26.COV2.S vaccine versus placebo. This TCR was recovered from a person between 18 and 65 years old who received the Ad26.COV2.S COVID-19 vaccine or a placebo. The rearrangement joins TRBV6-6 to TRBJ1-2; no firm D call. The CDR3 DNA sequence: TGTGCCAGCAGTTACTCGGGCAGTCCCGTCTATGGCTACACCTTC. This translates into CASSYSGSPVYGYTF.